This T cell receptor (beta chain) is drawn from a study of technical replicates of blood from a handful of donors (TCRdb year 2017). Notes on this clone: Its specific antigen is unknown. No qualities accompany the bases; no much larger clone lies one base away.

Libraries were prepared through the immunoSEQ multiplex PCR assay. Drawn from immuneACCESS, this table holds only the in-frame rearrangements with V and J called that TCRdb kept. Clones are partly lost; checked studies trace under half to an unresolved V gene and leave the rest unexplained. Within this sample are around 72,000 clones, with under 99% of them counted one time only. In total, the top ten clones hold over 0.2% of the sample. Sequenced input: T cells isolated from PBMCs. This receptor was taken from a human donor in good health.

The CDR3 amino acid sequence is: CASGSDRVGAEAFF. The nucleotide sequence reads as follows: TGTGCTAGTGGTTCGGACAGGGTAGGAGCTGAAGCTTTCTTT. The chain was built from TRBV12-5 and TRBJ1-1; the central 8 bases match TRBD1. The CDR3 covers 14 residues, taking in both the cysteine and the phenylalanine. The only DNA kept is the CDR3, 42 bases in frame from the first base. CDR1 and CDR2 were assigned from the germline V gene as LGHNT and FRNRAP. V is cut back by 4 bases and J by 6 bases, with 7 bases in the junction unmatched.